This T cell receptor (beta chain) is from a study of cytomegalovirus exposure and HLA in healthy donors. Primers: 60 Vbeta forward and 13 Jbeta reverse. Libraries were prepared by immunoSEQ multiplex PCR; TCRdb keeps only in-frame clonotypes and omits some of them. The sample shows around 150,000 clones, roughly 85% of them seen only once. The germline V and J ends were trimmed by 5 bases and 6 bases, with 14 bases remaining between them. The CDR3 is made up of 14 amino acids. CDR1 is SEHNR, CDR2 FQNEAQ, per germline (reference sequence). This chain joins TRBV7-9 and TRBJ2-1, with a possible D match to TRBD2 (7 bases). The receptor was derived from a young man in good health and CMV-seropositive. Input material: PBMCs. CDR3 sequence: CASSPGGARNEQFF. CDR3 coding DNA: TGTGCCAGCAGCCCTGGGGGGGCCCGCAATGAGCAGTTCTTC.